This is a list of T cell receptor beta chains from one sample in a study of T cells after yellow fever vaccination. In TCRdb, the 5' RACE reads were re-called with MiXCR into one record per CDR3 protein. The profile shows over 150,000 distinct CDR3 sequences, 5.5% to 7.5% of them singletons. The material sequenced was CD4+ T cells sorted from PBMCs, taken about 5 days after the first yellow fever vaccination. The receptors shown here come from a man aged 18 to 29 who received the YFV17D yellow fever vaccine. Each CDR3 is given with its conserved first and last residue. The D gene is left open where the match is weak. Part of the rows lack a size; the others show once, few, many or a class for expanded clones.

d_gene: -
v_gene: TRBV2
j_gene: TRBJ2-3
abundance: many
CDR3nt: TGTGCCAGCAGGGTGGAATCAGATACGCAGTATTTT
CDR3aa: CASRVESDTQYF

d_gene: TRBD1
v_gene: TRBV2
j_gene: TRBJ2-5
abundance: -
CDR3nt: TGTGCCAGTACCGCCACAGGGGGCCGAGAGACCCAGTACTTC
CDR3aa: CASTATGGRETQYF

d_gene: -
v_gene: TRBV7-2
j_gene: TRBJ1-3
abundance: -
CDR3nt: TGTGCCAGCAGTTATAACTTCGGATTAGGACTTGGAAACACCATATATTTT
CDR3aa: CASSYNFGLGLGNTIYF

d_gene: -
v_gene: TRBV20-1
j_gene: TRBJ1-4
abundance: many
CDR3nt: TGCAGTGCTAGAACCGCGTTGGACCGGGTTAATGAAAAACTGTTTTTT
CDR3aa: CSARTALDRVNEKLFF

d_gene: TRBD1
v_gene: TRBV4-3
j_gene: TRBJ1-2
abundance: -
CDR3nt: TGCGCCAGCAGCCAAGGGGGCAGGGGGTTCGGCTACACCTTC
CDR3aa: CASSQGGRGFGYTF

d_gene: -
v_gene: TRBV28
j_gene: TRBJ2-3
abundance: -
CDR3nt: TGTGCCAGCACCCCTGCTGGGGCCGGCACAGATACGCAGTATTTT
CDR3aa: CASTPAGAGTDTQYF

d_gene: -
v_gene: TRBV7-2
j_gene: TRBJ2-3
abundance: -
CDR3nt: TGTGCCAGCAACCCAGGGGGGGTTCCCACAGATACGCAGTATTTT
CDR3aa: CASNPGGVPTDTQYF

d_gene: -
v_gene: TRBV18
j_gene: TRBJ2-3
abundance: few
CDR3nt: TGTGCCAGCTCACCCCAACGGGACGGGGCAGATACGCAGTATTTT
CDR3aa: CASSPQRDGADTQYF

d_gene: TRBD2
v_gene: TRBV20-1
j_gene: TRBJ2-5
abundance: -
CDR3nt: TGCAGTGCCAACGGACTAGCGGGGACCCCACAAGAGACCCAGTACTTC
CDR3aa: CSANGLAGTPQETQYF

d_gene: TRBD2
v_gene: TRBV5-5
j_gene: TRBJ2-6
abundance: -
CDR3nt: TGTGCCAGCAGCTTGGCGGGAGGGCCTGGGGCCAACGTCCTGACTTTC
CDR3aa: CASSLAGGPGANVLTF

d_gene: TRBD2
v_gene: TRBV4-2
j_gene: TRBJ2-5
abundance: -
CDR3nt: TGTGCCAGCAGCCCGGGACTAGCGGGAGCAGAGACCCAGTACTTC
CDR3aa: CASSPGLAGAETQYF

d_gene: TRBD1
v_gene: TRBV12-3/TRBV12-4
j_gene: TRBJ1-2
abundance: -
CDR3nt: TGTGCCAGCAGTATTCAGGGGGGGCACTATGGCTACACCTTC
CDR3aa: CASSIQGGHYGYTF

d_gene: TRBD1
v_gene: TRBV5-1
j_gene: TRBJ1-2
abundance: many
CDR3nt: TGCGCCAGCAGCAGAGACAGGGGGCAGAACTATGGCTACACCTTC
CDR3aa: CASSRDRGQNYGYTF

d_gene: -
v_gene: TRBV7-2
j_gene: TRBJ2-5
abundance: -
CDR3nt: TGTGCCAGCAGCTTAGTTTTTTTGTCCTCGGTAGGAGAGACCCAGTACTTC
CDR3aa: CASSLVFLSSVGETQYF

d_gene: -
v_gene: TRBV7-7
j_gene: TRBJ2-5
abundance: many
CDR3nt: TGTGCCAGCAGCTTAGCGCCCACCCAAGAGACCCAGTACTTC
CDR3aa: CASSLAPTQETQYF

d_gene: -
v_gene: TRBV12-3/TRBV12-4
j_gene: TRBJ1-2
abundance: few
CDR3nt: TGTGCCAGCAGTTTATTTACAGCTCCCTATGGCTACACCTTC
CDR3aa: CASSLFTAPYGYTF

d_gene: -
v_gene: TRBV12-3/TRBV12-4
j_gene: TRBJ1-5
abundance: many
CDR3nt: TGTGCCAGCAGTCCCCAGGCGGCGTACAATCAGCCCCAGCATTTT
CDR3aa: CASSPQAAYNQPQHF

d_gene: -
v_gene: TRBV7-7
j_gene: TRBJ2-5
abundance: many
CDR3nt: TGTGCTAGCAGCTTAGGGGGGACTAAAGAGACCCAGTACTTC
CDR3aa: CASSLGGTKETQYF

d_gene: -
v_gene: TRBV12-3/TRBV12-4
j_gene: TRBJ2-3
abundance: many
CDR3nt: TGTGCCAGCAGTTTCTATGCTAGCCCTAGCACAGATACGCAGTATTTT
CDR3aa: CASSFYASPSTDTQYF

d_gene: -
v_gene: TRBV18
j_gene: TRBJ2-7
abundance: many
CDR3nt: TGTGCCAGCTCACCAACCCTAAAGTACGAGCAGTACTTC
CDR3aa: CASSPTLKYEQYF

d_gene: TRBD1
v_gene: TRBV7-8
j_gene: TRBJ1-3
abundance: few
CDR3nt: TGTGCCAGCAGCTCAACAGGGGTTGTAGGTAACACCATATATTTT
CDR3aa: CASSSTGVVGNTIYF

d_gene: -
v_gene: TRBV5-1
j_gene: TRBJ1-3
abundance: few
CDR3nt: TGCGCCAGCAGCCCCCGGTCGGACTCTGGAAACACCATATATTTT
CDR3aa: CASSPRSDSGNTIYF

d_gene: TRBD2
v_gene: TRBV12-3/TRBV12-4
j_gene: TRBJ2-4
abundance: -
CDR3nt: TGTGCCAGCAGCCCGGGGGGGCGGGGTTTAGGGGGCATTCAGTACTTC
CDR3aa: CASSPGGRGLGGIQYF